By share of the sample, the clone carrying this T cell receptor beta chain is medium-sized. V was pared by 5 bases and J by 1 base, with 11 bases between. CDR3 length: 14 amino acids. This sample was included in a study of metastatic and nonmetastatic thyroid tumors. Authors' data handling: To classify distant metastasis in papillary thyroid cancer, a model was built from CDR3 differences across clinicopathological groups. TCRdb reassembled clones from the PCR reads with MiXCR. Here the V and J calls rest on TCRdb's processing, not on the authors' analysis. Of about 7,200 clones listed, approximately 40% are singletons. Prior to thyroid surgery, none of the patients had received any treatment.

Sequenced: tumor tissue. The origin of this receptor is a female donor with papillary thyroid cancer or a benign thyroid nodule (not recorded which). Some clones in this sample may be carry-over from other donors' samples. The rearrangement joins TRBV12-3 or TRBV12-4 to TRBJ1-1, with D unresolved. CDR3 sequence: CASSPRTGNTEAFF. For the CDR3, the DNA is TGTGCCAGCAGTCCACGGACGGGGAACACTGAAGCTTTCTTT.